These 25 T cell receptor beta chains were all obtained from the same sample, sequenced in a study of T cell responses to AZD1222 COVID-19 vaccine. Sequenced by immunoSEQ multiplex PCR; TCRdb stores in-frame clones only, minus some. Among approximately 76,000 clones listed, 75% to 95% were seen once. Sequences were derived from peripheral blood, sampled on day 0 of MenACWY control vaccination. The origin of the receptors is an adult in good health.

This chain joins TRBV28 and TRBJ2-7; no reliable D call. This CDR3 region has 13 residues. With 3 bases removed from V and 2 bases from J, the gap between germline ends came to 8 bases. CDR1 and CDR2 from the germline V gene are MDHEN and SYDVKM. The CDR3 nucleotides are TGTGCCAGCAGTTTGTCCGGTGCCTACGAGCAGTACTTC. Its protein is CASSLSGAYEQYF.

The chain couples TRBV3-1 (or the pseudogene TRBV3-2) to TRBJ1-4; D might be TRBD1 (5 bases). Trimming removed 0 bases at V and 3 bases at J, with 11 bases between. This CDR3 is 16 amino acids long. Germline CDR1 is LGHDT and CDR2 is YNNKEL (reference sequence). The CDR3, as DNA: TGTGCCAGCAGCCAAGAAGAAGGGGCGCCTAATGAAAAACTGTTTTTT. Translating it yields CASSQEEGAPNEKLFF.

This clone was seen only a few times. The chain links TRBV5-6 to TRBJ1-1; TRBD1 is a possible D gene (5 bases). The CDR3 contains 14 residues. Trimming stripped 3 bases from V and 2 bases from J, with 11 bases between. Germline CDR1 reads SGHDT; CDR2 reads YYEEEE. CDR3 amino acids: CASSWDGINTEAFF. CDR3 nucleotides: TGTGCCAGCAGCTGGGACGGCATAAACACTGAAGCTTTCTTT.

This chain joins TRBV5-4 and TRBJ1-1; maybe TRBD1 (5 bases). Germline V CDR1 and CDR2: SGHNT, YYREEE (reference sequence). Trimming left V 1 base short and J 4 bases short, with 11 bases between. This CDR3 is built from 14 residues. The CDR3 loop is CASSLSRGGTEAFF. The CDR3, as DNA: TGTGCCAGCAGCTTGAGTCGGGGGGGCACTGAAGCTTTCTTT.

This clone was seen only a few times. The chain combines TRBV30 with TRBJ1-1, with D possibly TRBD1 on 5 matching bases. Germline CDR1 and CDR2: GTSNPN and SVGIG (reference sequence). CDR3 length: 12 amino acids. V was clipped by 5 bases and J by 8 bases, with 15 bases between them. CDR3 loop: CAWRGASPEAFF. The CDR3 DNA is TGTGCCTGGCGAGGGGCGTCCCCCGAAGCTTTCTTT.

The chain combines TRBV7-9 with TRBJ1-1, with 7 bases aligning to TRBD1. Germline values: CDR1 SEHNR, CDR2 FQNEAQ (reference sequence). This CDR3 contains 14 residues. Trimming at V came to 6 bases and at J to 0 bases, leaving 4 bases not matched to a gene. The CDR3 loop reads CASSSGQLNTEAFF. The CDR3 DNA reads TGTGCCAGCAGTTCGGGACAGTTGAACACTGAAGCTTTCTTT.

CDR3 coding DNA: TGTGCCAGCAGTGAAATCAGTTACGAGCAGTACTTC. Amino acids: CASSEISYEQYF. The rearrangement joins TRBV2 to TRBJ2-7, with unresolved D. Trimming stripped 2 bases from V and 4 bases from J, with 6 bases between. The CDR3 length is 12 residues. Germline CDR1 is SNHLY and CDR2 is FYNNEI.

The rearrangement uses TRBV10-2 and TRBJ2-1; TRBD2 matches at 7 bases. Germline CDR1 and CDR2: WSHSY and SAAADI. The CDR3 runs to 14 residues. The trim removed 4 bases at V and 3 bases at J, leaving 3 bases unmatched. Here the CDR3 reads CASSGLAVYNEQFF. CDR3 DNA sequence: TGCGCCAGCAGTGGGCTAGCGGTCTACAATGAGCAGTTCTTC.

The chain carries TRBV4-1 and TRBJ1-2; possible D gene TRBD1, 6 bases. V lost 1 base and J 0 bases, leaving 9 bases between the germline ends. This CDR3 comprises 15 residues. The germline V gene has CDR1 MGHRA and CDR2 YSYEKL. Written as DNA, the CDR3 is TGCGCCAGCAGCCAAGGGGGGGGCACTAACTATGGCTACACCTTC. Protein product: CASSQGGGTNYGYTF.

In nucleotides, the CDR3 is TGTGCCAGCAGCGGAGAGGGACAGGGCACAGATACGCAGTATTTT. It codes for CASSGEGQGTDTQYF. The chain joins TRBV11-3 to TRBJ2-3, with 8 nucleotides matching TRBD1. Per germline, CDR1 SGHNT and CDR2 YENEEA. The CDR3 length is 15 residues. J gave up 1 base and V 5 bases, and 5 bases lay outside the gene matches.

This clone was found a few times. The chain uses TRBV6-2 or TRBV6-3 and TRBJ1-1; 7 bases agree with TRBD1. Germline V CDR1 and CDR2: MNHEY, SVGEGT. The ends lost 6 bases at V and 8 bases at J; junction bases unmatched: 12. The CDR3 is made up of 14 amino acids. CDR3 nucleotide sequence: TGTGCCAGCAGCTCCCCCGTTGCAGGGGGAGAAGCTTTCTTT. As protein: CASSSPVAGGEAFF.

The rearrangement uses TRBV6-6 and TRBJ1-2; D may be TRBD1 (6 bases). CDR3 size: 13 residues. V lost 10 bases to trimming and J lost 8 bases, with 20 bases between them. Germline V gives CDR1 MNHNY, CDR2 SVGAGI (reference sequence). The CDR3 bases are TGTGCCATCTCGGGGGCCGGGGTGGAAGGCTACACCTTC. Translated, it gives CAISGAGVEGYTF.

The chain combines TRBV5-1 with TRBJ1-2, with D maybe TRBD1 (6 bases). CDR1 and CDR2 (germline): SGHRS, YFSETQ. This CDR3 is 14 amino acids long. The V gene lost 5 bases and the J gene lost 4 bases, with 15 bases spanning the gap. CDR3 protein: CASSHGGDIYGYTF. CDR3 in DNA: TGCGCCAGCAGTCACGGAGGGGACATCTATGGCTACACCTTC.

The chain links TRBV29-1 to TRBJ2-1; D is ambiguous. Trimming cost V 6 bases and J 0 bases, with 15 bases left between them. The CDR3 sequence is 15 residues long. The germline CDR1 and CDR2 sequences are SQVTM and ANQGSEA. The CDR3 here is CSVSPRSTSYNEQFF. For the CDR3, the DNA is TGCAGCGTGTCACCCAGATCCACCTCCTACAATGAGCAGTTCTTC.

The chain links TRBV7-9 to TRBJ2-5; maybe TRBD2 (6 bases). CDR1 and CDR2 (germline): SEHNR, FQNEAQ (reference sequence). This CDR3 spans 13 amino acids. Trimming pared 1 base from V and 5 bases from J, leaving 8 bases between. The CDR3 sequence: CASSLDGGETQYF. CDR3 nucleotide sequence: TGTGCCAGCAGCTTAGATGGGGGGGAGACCCAGTACTTC.

This clone was found a few times. This rearrangement joins TRBV13 to TRBJ1-1, with a possible D match to TRBD1 (5 bases). From germline, CDR1 is PRHDT and CDR2 FYEKMQ (reference sequence). Between the trimmed V and J ends, which lost 5 bases and 8 bases, there was a span of 27 bases. This CDR3 has 17 amino acids. The CDR3 DNA reads as TGTGCCAGCAGCCACAACAGGCCTGGGGCCTGGCCGTCCGAAGCTTTCTTT. It is translated as CASSHNRPGAWPSEAFF.

The gene calls are TRBV2 and TRBJ2-3; perhaps TRBD2 as D (5 bases). The germline gives CDR1 SNHLY, CDR2 FYNNEI. The V and J ends lost 6 bases and 4 bases respectively, with 8 bases between them. The CDR3 contains 12 residues. Here the CDR3 reads CASRGSADTQYF. The CDR3 DNA is TGTGCCAGCAGGGGGAGCGCAGATACGCAGTATTTT.

This sequence joins TRBV3-1 (or the pseudogene TRBV3-2) and TRBJ2-7; D is undetermined. Trimming cost V 4 bases and J 5 bases, with 18 bases left between them. The CDR3 totals 15 residues. The germline gives CDR1 LGHDT, CDR2 YNNKEL (reference sequence). The CDR3 loop reads CASSRLRRPGDEQYF. The CDR3, as DNA: TGTGCCAGCAGCCGATTAAGACGTCCGGGCGACGAGCAGTACTTC.

This clone has only a few counts. The chain has TRBV24-1 and TRBJ2-1, with 7 bases fitting TRBD2. The CDR3 is made up of 15 amino acids. Germline CDR1 KGHDR, CDR2 SFDVKD. V gave up 4 bases and J gave up 12 bases; unmatched junction bases: 14. CDR3 amino acids: CATSDPGAGEGGQFF. The DNA of the CDR3 is TGTGCCACCAGTGACCCCGGTGCGGGGGAGGGTGGGCAGTTCTTC.

The rearrangement links TRBV7-9 to TRBJ1-6; the match to TRBD1 covers 8 bases. CDR1 SEHNR and CDR2 FQNEAQ come from the germline V gene (reference sequence). The CDR3 is 17 amino acids. V dropped 5 bases and J dropped 8; count of bases not matched to a gene: 14. CDR3 amino acids: CASSHSGILQGDSPLHF. CDR3 in DNA: TGTGCCAGCAGCCACTCCGGAATTTTACAGGGGGATTCACCCCTCCACTTT.

The chain recombines TRBV6-1 with TRBJ2-3; possibly TRBD1 or TRBD2 for D (6 bases each). V lost 3 bases to trimming and J lost 1 base, with 14 bases between them. The CDR3 loop spans 16 amino acids. Germline lookup yields CDR1 MNHNS and CDR2 SASEGT. The CDR3: CASSERRGVGTDTQYF. The CDR3 coding sequence is TGTGCCAGCAGTGAGAGGAGGGGGGTGGGCACAGATACGCAGTATTTT.

The chain couples TRBV15 to TRBJ1-2; D gene unclear. Germline V lookup: CDR1 LNHNV, CDR2 YYDKDF (reference sequence). Between the trimmed V and J ends, which lost 0 bases and 8 bases, there was a span of 16 bases. This CDR3 is 15 amino acids long. The chain's CDR3 is CATSREKDLLGGYTF. The CDR3 DNA reads TGTGCCACCAGCAGAGAAAAGGACTTGCTGGGGGGCTACACCTTC.

The J gene is TRBJ1-5, the V gene TRBV19, with D perhaps matching TRBD1 (5 bases). The length of the CDR3 is 13 residues. Deletions cut 10 bases from V and 3 bases from J, with 13 bases between. CDR1 is LNHDA, CDR2 SQIVND, per germline (reference sequence). The CDR3 reads CATEDGHNQPQHF. The CDR3 nucleotides are TGTGCCACCGAGGACGGACACAATCAGCCCCAGCATTTT.

The gene calls are TRBV19 and TRBJ2-3; D may be TRBD2 (6 bases). The CDR3 covers 14 residues. Germline V gives CDR1 LNHDA, CDR2 SQIVND (reference sequence). V lost 4 bases, J lost 2 bases, and 10 bases lay in between. DNA for the CDR3: TGTGCCAGTAGTACGGGACTCCACACAGATACGCAGTATTTT. Translation gives CASSTGLHTDTQYF.

The V and J genes are TRBV14 and TRBJ2-1, with D tentatively TRBD2 (5 bases). The germline gives CDR1 SGHDN, CDR2 FVKESK. The CDR3 runs 17 residues. Trimming pared 0 bases from V and 8 bases from J, leaving 20 bases between. In DNA, the CDR3 is TGTGCCAGCAGCCAAGATTCCCCGGACTGGTCTCGCGATGAGCAGTTCTTC. The encoded protein is CASSQDSPDWSRDEQFF.